The 26 T cell receptor beta chains in this list originate from one sample, sequenced in a study of blood T cells in healthy people across ages. Using a J-beta primer mix together with a sample-barcoded 5' primer, a second PCR was run for roughly 7 to 12 cycles. TCRdb itself ran the 5' RACE reads through MiXCR, one entry per CDR3 protein. The sample comprises 780,000 or so distinct CDR3 sequences, around 25% of which are singletons, and approximately 3.7% rests with the top ten. The sample also formed part of further work on T cells of mothers and their children.

The material sequenced was blood. All receptors come from a boy aged 5-17 years in good health.

The V and J genes are TRBV14 and TRBJ2-2, with D possibly called TRBD1 or TRBD2 (5 bases each). Trimming stripped 4 bases from V and 4 bases from J, with 19 bases between. Germline V gene lookup returns CDR1 SGHDN and CDR2 FVKESK. The CDR3 runs to 17 residues. The CDR3 region has the DNA TGTGCCAGCAGCCGGAAACTAGTCCTGAGGGGCACCGGGGAGCTGTTTTTT. Protein: CASSRKLVLRGTGELFF.

V usage is TRBV4-3 and J usage is TRBJ2-7; TRBD1 might be the D (6 bases). The CDR3 spans 15 residues. The germline V gene encodes CDR1 LGHNA and CDR2 YSLEER. The V gene lost 0 bases and the J gene lost 2 bases, with 11 bases spanning the gap. In nucleotides, the CDR3 is TGCGCCAGCAGCCAAGATTTCAGGGGCCCCTACGAGCAGTACTTC. Protein: CASSQDFRGPYEQYF.

The V gene is TRBV5-1, the J gene TRBJ2-5; D remains unclear. V dropped 0 bases and J dropped 5 bases, with 14 bases sitting between them. From germline, CDR1 is SGHRS and CDR2 YFSETQ. CDR3 size: 15 residues. The CDR3 DNA sequence: TGCGCCAGCAGCTTGGTTGGCAGTGAATGGGAGACCCAGTACTTC. Its translation: CASSLVGSEWETQYF.

This clonotype was detected a few times. The gene calls are TRBV5-1 and TRBJ1-2; no definite D call. The CDR3 contains 14 residues. With 0 bases removed from V and 3 bases from J, the gap between germline ends came to 9 bases. CDR1 is SGHRS and CDR2 is YFSETQ in the germline V gene. The CDR3, as DNA: TGCGCCAGCAGCTTGGAGTCCGGGGACTATGGCTACACCTTC. Its protein is CASSLESGDYGYTF. Filled out from reference TRBV5-1 and TRBJ1-2, the complete variable domain reads KAGVTQTPRYLIKTRGQQVTLSCSPISGHRSVSWYQQTPGQGLQFLFEYFSETQRNKGNFPGRFSGRQFSNSRSEMNVSTLELGDSALYLCASSLESGDYGYTFGSGTRLTVV.

The rearrangement joins TRBV6-5 to TRBJ1-1, with no clear D. Germline loops: CDR1 MNHEY, CDR2 SVGAGI. Trimming stripped 6 bases from V and 6 bases from J, with 17 bases between. The CDR3 consists of 14 residues. The CDR3 loop is CASSDGGIQAEAFF. DNA for the CDR3: TGTGCCAGCAGCGACGGAGGGATTCAGGCTGAAGCTTTCTTT.

This chain joins TRBV7-9 and TRBJ2-5; tentatively, D is TRBD2 (6 bases). V was cut by 6 bases and J by 1 base, with 12 bases left in between. Germline CDR1 SEHNR, CDR2 FQNEAQ (reference sequence). This CDR3 contains 14 residues. Here the CDR3 reads CASSRDSGQETQYF. For the CDR3, the DNA is TGTGCCAGCAGTAGGGACTCGGGCCAAGAGACCCAGTACTTC.

This clonotype was observed at least ten times. The chain has TRBV6-1 and TRBJ2-4, with 7 bases that match TRBD1. This CDR3 is 21 amino acids long. Germline V gene lookup returns CDR1 MNHNS and CDR2 SASEGT. V gave up 8 bases and J gave up 0 bases; unmatched junction bases: 25. CDR3 sequence reads: CASPYSRQGPNPKLAKNIQYF. The CDR3 DNA is TGTGCCAGCCCCTATTCGCGACAGGGACCGAACCCGAAACTAGCCAAAAACATTCAGTACTTC.

This clonotype was observed a handful of times. The chain employs TRBV7-8 and TRBJ2-5, with 9 bases that match TRBD2. TRBJ2-1 explains the end of the DNA better; the J call may be wrong. Per the germline V gene, CDR1 is SGHVS and CDR2 is FQNEAQ. The CDR3 runs 15 residues. CDR3 sequence: CASSFSGRDLNEQFF. CDR3 bases: TGTGCCAGCAGCTTTAGCGGGAGAGATCTCAATGAGCAGTTCTTC.

This sequence joins TRBV3-1 and TRBJ2-1; maybe TRBD2 (6 bases). CDR1 is LGHDT, CDR2 YNNKEL, per germline (reference sequence). V gave up 0 bases and J gave up 3 bases, with 12 bases separating them. CDR3 length equals 16 residues. The DNA for the CDR3 is TGTGCCAGCAGCCAAGAGGGGGTGCGGGGCTACAATGAGCAGTTCTTC. This gives the protein CASSQEGVRGYNEQFF.

This rearrangement joins TRBV7-9 to TRBJ1-2; no reliable D call. This CDR3 has 15 residues. Germline V lookup: CDR1 SEHNR, CDR2 FQNEAQ (reference sequence). With 0 bases removed from V and 4 bases from J, the gap between germline ends came to 12 bases. The CDR3 nucleotides read TGTGCCAGCAGCTTAGCCAGATCCGGGAGCTATGGCTACACCTTC. It codes for CASSLARSGSYGYTF.

The sample holds a few counts of this clonotype. This sequence joins TRBV12-3 or TRBV12-4 and TRBJ2-5; maybe TRBD1 (5 bases). The CDR3 is 16 residues long. Deletions cut 3 bases from V and 5 bases from J, with 19 bases between. CDR3 in amino acids: CASSLETAGLRETQYF. The CDR3 DNA reads TGTGCCAGCAGTTTGGAGACTGCAGGGCTTCGGGAGACCCAGTACTTC.

This clonotype was recorded a few times. This chain uses TRBV7-9 with TRBJ2-1; unclear D gene. Germline loops: CDR1 SEHNR, CDR2 FQNEAQ (reference sequence). V was clipped by 5 bases and J by 4 bases, with 12 bases between them. The CDR3 spans 14 residues. For the CDR3, the DNA is TGTGCCAGCAGCCCCCACGGTGGGTACAATGAGCAGTTCTTC. Protein: CASSPHGGYNEQFF.

This clonotype has ten or more counts. The rearrangement links TRBV18 to TRBJ2-5; no reliable D call. The V and J ends lost 3 bases and 4 bases respectively, with 12 bases between them. Germline CDR1 reads KGHSH; CDR2 reads LQKENI. The CDR3 is 14 residues long. CDR3 sequence (DNA): TGTGCCAGCTCACCGGCCTCACCCATAGAGACCCAGTACTTC. As protein: CASSPASPIETQYF.

J is TRBJ2-5 and V is TRBV10-3, with D tentatively TRBD1 or TRBD2 (6 bases each). CDR3 size: 14 residues. From germline, CDR1 is ENHRY and CDR2 SYGVKD. With 8 bases removed from V and 4 bases from J, the gap between germline ends came to 17 bases. DNA for the CDR3: TGTGCCATCGGTTCCACAGGGAGGTCAGAGACCCAGTACTTC. This gives the protein CAIGSTGRSETQYF.

This clonotype was counted only a few times. CDR3 region: CSARDQFSADYEQYF. As DNA, the CDR3 is TGCAGTGCTAGAGATCAATTCAGCGCGGACTACGAGCAGTACTTC. The chain uses TRBV20-1 and TRBJ2-7; D is ambiguous. The germline CDR1 and CDR2 sequences are DFQATT and SNEGSKA (reference sequence). This CDR3 is built from 15 residues. V was pared by 0 bases and J by 3 bases, with 15 bases between.

This chain uses TRBV28 with TRBJ2-3; perhaps TRBD1 as D (6 bases). The CDR3 runs 15 residues. Trimming took off 6 bases at V and 2 bases at J, with 15 bases between the two ends. Germline assignment: CDR1 MDHEN and CDR2 SYDVKM. The CDR3 protein is CASSPDRTHTDTQYF. In DNA, the CDR3 is TGTGCCAGCAGCCCTGACAGGACCCACACAGATACGCAGTATTTT.

The rearrangement links TRBV28 to TRBJ2-4; no definite D call. There are 16 residues in the CDR3. Looked up from germline, CDR1 is MDHEN and CDR2 is SYDVKM. Trimming took 4 bases from V and 4 from J, leaving 17 bases between them. DNA of the CDR3: TGTGCCAGCAGTTCGACTGGGGTGGGCGGAAAAAACATTCAGTACTTC. This gives the protein CASSSTGVGGKNIQYF.

In its sample, this clonotype was seen a few times. This chain joins TRBV2 and TRBJ1-2; tentative D call: TRBD1 (5 bases). From germline, CDR1 is SNHLY and CDR2 FYNNEI. The CDR3 covers 12 residues. V lost 8 bases, J lost 4 bases, and 11 bases lay in between. DNA of the CDR3: TGTGCCAGCGGGGGAGATATCTATGGCTACACCTTC. Its protein is CASGGDIYGYTF. Using reference TRBV2 and TRBJ1-2 for the parts outside the CDR3, the full variable domain is EPEVTQTPSHQVTQMGQEVILRCVPISNHLYFYWYRQILGQKVEFLVSFYNNEISEKSEIFDDQFSVERPDGSNFTLKIRSTKLEDSAMYFCASGGDIYGYTFGSGTRLTVV.

In its sample, this clonotype was seen a few times. This chain joins TRBV5-1 and TRBJ2-7, with TRBD1 as a possible D gene (6 bases). Germline-derived CDR1 and CDR2 are SGHRS and YFSETQ. The CDR3 covers 16 residues. Deletions cut 4 bases from V and 2 bases from J, with 19 bases between. CDR3 amino acids: CASSLKTGTRTYEQYF. The CDR3 nucleotides are TGCGCCAGCAGCCTTAAAACCGGGACACGGACCTACGAGCAGTACTTC.

This clonotype has a single count. The chain has TRBV7-2 and TRBJ2-5; D remains unclear. The CDR3 covers 11 residues. Trimming removed 6 bases from V and 5 bases from J, with 7 bases in between. Germline V gene sequence: CDR1 SGHTA, CDR2 FQGNSA. CDR3 coding DNA: TGTGCCAGCAGAAAATGGGAGACCCAGTACTTC. It yields the protein CASRKWETQYF.

This clonotype came up a few times. The V call is TRBV3-1, the J call TRBJ2-7; the D is unclear. This CDR3 is built from 12 residues. Germline V lookup: CDR1 LGHDT, CDR2 YNNKEL (reference sequence). The V gene lost 0 bases and the J gene lost 6 bases, with 6 bases spanning the gap. CDR3 loop: CASSQDHTEQYF. The CDR3 DNA is TGTGCCAGCAGCCAAGATCATACCGAGCAGTACTTC.

The genes are TRBV6-1 and TRBJ1-4, with D tentatively TRBD1 (5 bases). Trimming pared 3 bases from V and 8 bases from J, leaving 16 bases between. The CDR3 extends over 15 amino acids. From germline, CDR1 is MNHNS and CDR2 SASEGT. The CDR3 sequence: CASSDGWQGSEKLFF. The DNA of the CDR3 is TGTGCCAGCAGTGATGGTTGGCAGGGCAGCGAAAAACTGTTTTTT.

The chain links TRBV7-9 to TRBJ2-3; the D is unclear. Germline assignment: CDR1 SEHNR and CDR2 FQNEAQ (reference sequence). Trimming took 5 bases from V and 5 from J, leaving 8 bases between them. The length of the CDR3 is 12 residues. The CDR3 DNA reads as TGTGCCAGCAGCCAACTTCTAGATACGCAGTATTTT. As protein: CASSQLLDTQYF.

V gene TRBV10-3 combines with J gene TRBJ1-2, with no clear D. Germline V gene data show CDR1 as ENHRY and CDR2 as SYGVKD. The V end lost 4 bases, the J end lost 3 bases, and 9 bases lay between the germline ends. The CDR3 contains 13 residues. CDR3 in amino acids: CAISVETDYGYTF. Written as DNA, the CDR3 is TGTGCCATCAGTGTCGAGACGGACTATGGCTACACCTTC.

The CDR3 here is CASSRDRVLGTDTQYF. In DNA, the CDR3 is TGTGCCAGCAGCCGGGACAGGGTTCTTGGGACAGATACGCAGTATTTT. The chain joins TRBV6-6 to TRBJ2-3; 9 nucleotides align to TRBD1. Unmatched junction bases numbered 10, after V lost 6 bases and J lost 3 bases. From germline, CDR1 is MNHNY and CDR2 SVGAGI (reference sequence). CDR3 length equals 16 residues.

The chain carries TRBV2 and TRBJ1-2, with D perhaps TRBD1 (5 bases). The CDR3 spans 15 residues. Germline V gene lookup returns CDR1 SNHLY and CDR2 FYNNEI. V lost 2 bases and J lost 6, with 16 bases in between. CDR3 sequence (DNA): TGTGCCAGCAGTGAATTTAGGGGTGCTTACGATGGCTACACCTTC. The encoded protein is CASSEFRGAYDGYTF. Filled out from reference TRBV2 and TRBJ1-2, the complete variable domain reads EPEVTQTPSHQVTQMGQEVILRCVPISNHLYFYWYRQILGQKVEFLVSFYNNEISEKSEIFDDQFSVERPDGSNFTLKIRSTKLEDSAMYFCASSEFRGAYDGYTFGSGTRLTVV.